This TCR beta chain is drawn from a study of OX40 agonist ivuxolimab in advanced cancers. Study in general: In this cohort, patients received ivuxolimab, an agonistic anti-OX40 (CD134) antibody.

Measured with immunoSEQ multiplex PCR; TCRdb has only the in-frame clones, and not every one. The sample includes more than 50,000 clones, over 75% of them seen just once. The CDR3 sequence is 13 residues long. Germline V gene lookup returns CDR1 MNHEY and CDR2 SVGAGI. V was shortened by 6 bases and J by 0 bases, with 8 bases between the two germline ends. The sequence came from an adult with an advanced solid tumor such as melanoma, head and neck, liver or kidney cancer. The V call is TRBV6-5, the J call TRBJ1-1; D call uncertain. The specimen was CD4+ or CD8+ T cells sorted from blood, collected in a trial of the OX40 agonist ivuxolimab. CDR3 amino acids: CASSPELNTEAFF. The CDR3 DNA is TGTGCCAGCAGCCCGGAGCTGAACACTGAAGCTTTCTTT.